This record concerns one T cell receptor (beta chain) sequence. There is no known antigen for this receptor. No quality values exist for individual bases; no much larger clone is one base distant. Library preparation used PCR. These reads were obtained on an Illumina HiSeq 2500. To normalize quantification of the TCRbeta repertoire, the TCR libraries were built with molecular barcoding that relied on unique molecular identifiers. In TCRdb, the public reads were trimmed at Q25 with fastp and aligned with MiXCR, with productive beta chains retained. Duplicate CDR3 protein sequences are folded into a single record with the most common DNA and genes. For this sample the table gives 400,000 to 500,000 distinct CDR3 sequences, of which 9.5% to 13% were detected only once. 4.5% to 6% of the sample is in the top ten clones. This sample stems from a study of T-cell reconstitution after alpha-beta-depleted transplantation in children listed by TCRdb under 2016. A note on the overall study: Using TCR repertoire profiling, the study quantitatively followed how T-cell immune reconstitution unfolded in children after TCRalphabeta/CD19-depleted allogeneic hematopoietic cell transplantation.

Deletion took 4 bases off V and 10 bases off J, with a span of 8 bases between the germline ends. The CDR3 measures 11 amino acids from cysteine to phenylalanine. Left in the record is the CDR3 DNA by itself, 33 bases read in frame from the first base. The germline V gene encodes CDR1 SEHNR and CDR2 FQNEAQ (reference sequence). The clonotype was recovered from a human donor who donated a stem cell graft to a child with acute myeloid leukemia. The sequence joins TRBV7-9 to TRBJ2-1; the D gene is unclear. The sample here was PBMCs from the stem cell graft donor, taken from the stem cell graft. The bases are TGTGCCAGCAGCTCTAAGACAGAGCAGTTCTTC. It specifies CASSSKTEQFF. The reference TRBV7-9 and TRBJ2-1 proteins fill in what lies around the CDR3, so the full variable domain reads DTGVSQNPRHKITKRGQNVTFRCDPISEHNRLYWYRQTLGQGPEFLTYFQNEAQLEKSRLLSDRFSAERPKGSFSTLEIQRTEQGDSAMYLCASSSKTEQFFGPGTRLTVL.